Below, one TCR beta chain is given with its context. The data derive from a study of blood T cell repertoires in COVID-19. Whole-study context: COVID-19 samples from acute and convalescent phases originated in the United States, Italy and Spain. Nucleic acid was either cDNA or gDNA, and it came from T cells, B-cell-depleted T cells, or PBMCs.

The CDR3 consists of 15 residues. The V and J ends lost 3 bases and 4 bases, in that order; junction bases with no gene match: 5. Germline CDR1 reads SGHRS; CDR2 reads YFSETQ. Under the authors' procedure: Reference gene primer amplification gave nucleated cell count estimates. Sequencing used immunoSEQ multiplex PCR; TCRdb keeps in-frame clones, though not all of them. V, J and clone size are those of that table, while D and trimming were read from the DNA. The sample lists 250,000 to 350,000 clones, around 88% seen once, with under 8% in the top ten. The clonotype comes from a woman in her twenties or thirties who had recovered from COVID-19. The sample taken for sequencing was peripheral blood. The chain recombines TRBV5-1 with TRBJ2-7; 12 positions match TRBD2. The CDR3 DNA follows: TGCGCCAGCAGCTCACTAGCGGGGGGTGTTTACGAGCAGTACTTC. Encoded protein: CASSSLAGGVYEQYF.